A single sample is the source of the 27 T cell receptor beta chains below, sequenced in a study of identical twins. Each CDR3 protein gets one entry after TCRdb re-called the 5' RACE reads with MiXCR. This sample carries under 400,000 distinct CDR3 sequences, approximately 9.1% of them seen once, and the ten largest clones take 8% to 9.5%. Source material: naive T cells sorted from blood. The receptors derive from a woman in her forties or fifties in good health.

This clonotype was counted a few times. CDR3 sequence: CASSPLTGANTEAFF. DNA of the CDR3: TGTGCCAGCAGCCCGTTGACAGGGGCGAACACTGAAGCTTTCTTT. V is TRBV7-9 and J is TRBJ1-1; 8 bases are shared with TRBD1. J gave up 1 base and V 5 bases, and 6 bases lay outside the gene matches. The CDR3 consists of 15 residues. Germline assignment: CDR1 SEHNR and CDR2 FQNEAQ (reference sequence).

This clonotype was seen a handful of times. The rearrangement joins TRBV3-1 to TRBJ1-1; TRBD1 might be the D (6 bases). This CDR3 spans 15 amino acids. Germline V CDR1 and CDR2: LGHDT, YNNKEL (reference sequence). V was cut by 4 bases and J by 1 base, with 13 bases left in between. The CDR3 DNA sequence: TGTGCCAGCAGCCCTGTCAGGGGAACGAACACTGAAGCTTTCTTT. Translated: CASSPVRGTNTEAFF.

This clonotype was recorded at least ten times. This sequence joins TRBV12-3 or TRBV12-4 and TRBJ1-1, with 7 bases matching TRBD1. The CDR3 totals 14 residues. Unmatched junction bases numbered 3, after V lost 3 bases and J lost 2 bases. The DNA for the CDR3 is TGTGCCAGCAGTTTGGGACAGATAAACACTGAAGCTTTCTTT. Translation: CASSLGQINTEAFF.

This clonotype showed up many times. The chain uses TRBV4-1 and TRBJ2-5; no definite D call. V lost 5 bases and J lost 5, with 3 bases in between. Germline V gene data show CDR1 as MGHRA and CDR2 as YSYEKL. The CDR3 extends over 10 amino acids. The CDR3 DNA is TGCGCCAGCAGCGTGGAGACCCAGTACTTC. It encodes CASSVETQYF.

The chain is built from TRBV6-1 and TRBJ2-7; D tentatively fits TRBD1 or TRBD2 (5 bases each). V gave up 10 bases and J gave up 3 bases, with 16 bases separating them. Germline loops: CDR1 MNHNS, CDR2 SASEGT. CDR3 length: 13 residues. The CDR3 DNA reads as TGTGCCACCTCGAGGGGTAGCGACTACGAGCAGTACGTC. This encodes CATSRGSDYEQYV.

The chain links TRBV6-2 or TRBV6-3 to TRBJ2-7; possibly TRBD1 for D (5 bases). This CDR3 contains 13 residues. V dropped 6 bases and J dropped 3 bases, with 12 bases sitting between them. Germline-derived CDR1 and CDR2 are MNHEY and SVGEGT. The CDR3 loop is CASRDMGLYEQYV. The CDR3, as DNA: TGTGCCAGCAGAGACATGGGGCTCTACGAGCAGTACGTC.

This clonotype was seen a handful of times. This chain links TRBV29-1 with TRBJ2-2, with a weak D call TRBD2 (6 bases). CDR1 and CDR2 from the germline V gene are SQVTM and ANQGSEA. The CDR3 is 11 amino acids. V was pared by 5 bases and J by 14 bases, with 15 bases between. CDR3 nucleotide sequence: TGCAGCGTTCGGGATTGGAGGGGTCTGTTTTTT. Translated, it gives CSVRDWRGLFF.

This clonotype was seen a handful of times. This chain connects TRBV27 to TRBJ2-6; possible D gene TRBD1, 6 bases. With 6 bases removed from V and 2 bases from J, the gap between germline ends came to 14 bases. Germline assignment: CDR1 MNHEY and CDR2 SMNVEV (reference sequence). CDR3 length equals 16 residues. CDR3 residues: CASSLVAGAGANVLTF. The CDR3 DNA reads TGTGCCAGCAGCCTCGTGGCAGGGGCTGGGGCCAACGTCCTGACTTTC. Variable domain in full (rest from reference TRBV27 and TRBJ2-6): EAQVTQNPRYLITVTGKKLTVTCSQNMNHEYMSWYRQDPGLGLRQIYYSMNVEVTDKGDVPEGYKVSRKEKRNFPLILESPSPNQTSLYFCASSLVAGAGANVLTFGAGSRLTVL.

In this sample, this clonotype turned up a few times. The chain joins TRBV5-8 to TRBJ2-3; 8 bases align to TRBD2. V lost 6 bases, J lost 4 bases, and 10 bases stayed unmatched. The CDR3 extends over 15 amino acids. Germline V gene lookup returns CDR1 SGHTS and CDR2 YDEGEE. The CDR3 nucleotides read TGTGCCAGCAACGCCGGGACTAGTTTATCAGATACGCAGTATTTT. Protein product: CASNAGTSLSDTQYF. The full variable domain, in which reference TRBV5-8 and TRBJ2-3 provide the parts outside the CDR3, is EAGVTQSPTHLIKTRGQQATLRCSPISGHTSVYWYQQALGLGLQFLLWYDEGEERNRGNFPPRFSGRQFPNYSSELNVNALELEDSALYLCASNAGTSLSDTQYFGPGTRLTVL.

The CDR3 loop is CATSNPASGSWRETQYF. CDR3 bases: TGTGCCACCAGCAATCCGGCTAGCGGGAGTTGGAGGGAGACCCAGTACTTC. The rearrangement uses TRBV15 and TRBJ2-5; 10 positions agree with TRBD2. Germline CDR1 and CDR2: LNHNV and YYDKDF (reference sequence). Unmatched junction bases numbered 13, after V lost 4 bases and J lost 5 bases. The CDR3 runs 17 residues.

V and J are TRBV21-1 and TRBJ2-1; the D segment call TRBD2 is taken from the table without a DNA check. TRBV21-1 is an annotated pseudogene. The CDR3 covers 14 residues. This CDR3 reads CASTIRTSGNEQFF. The CDR3 DNA is TGTGCCAGCACAATCAGGACTAGCGGGAATGAGCAGTTCTTC.

This clonotype occurred a few times. The chain combines TRBV6-2 or TRBV6-3 with TRBJ1-5; D unresolved. This CDR3 comprises 15 residues. The germline V gene encodes CDR1 MNHEY and CDR2 SVGEGT. Deletions cut 2 bases from V and 1 base from J, with 9 bases between. The CDR3 loop reads CASSYGPDSNQPQHF. Here the CDR3 DNA reads TGTGCCAGCAGTTACGGCCCGGACAGCAATCAGCCCCAGCATTTT.

The table lists this clonotype with many counts. The chain couples TRBV10-3 to TRBJ2-7; 7 bases agree with TRBD1. Per the germline V gene, CDR1 is ENHRY and CDR2 is SYGVKD. The CDR3 totals 14 residues. The J segment lost 1 base and the V segment lost 3 bases, leaving 3 bases of the junction unmatched. The DNA for the CDR3 is TGTGCCATCAGTGACCGGGACAGTTCCTACGAGCAGTACTTC. This codes for CAISDRDSSYEQYF.

This clonotype was counted only a few times. The chain uses TRBV15 and TRBJ1-1; perhaps TRBD1 as D (5 bases). Germline CDR1 is LNHNV and CDR2 is YYDKDF (reference sequence). V was pared by 3 bases and J by 5 bases, with 10 bases between. The CDR3 contains 13 residues. The CDR3 protein is CATSRAGFTEAFF. As DNA, the CDR3 is TGTGCCACCAGCAGGGCAGGGTTTACTGAAGCTTTCTTT.

The chain uses TRBV6-6 and TRBJ1-2, with 10 positions matching TRBD1. V lost 2 bases and J lost 6; bases outside the gene matches: 18. This CDR3 has 19 amino acids. Looked up from germline, CDR1 is MNHNY and CDR2 is SVGAGI (reference sequence). CDR3 loop: CASSYVPPGTGALPHGYTF. DNA of the CDR3: TGTGCCAGCAGTTACGTCCCCCCCGGGACAGGGGCCTTGCCACATGGCTACACCTTC.

J is TRBJ2-7 and V is TRBV5-1; D might be TRBD1 (5 bases). In germline, CDR1 is SGHRS, CDR2 YFSETQ. The V and J ends lost 3 bases and 6 bases respectively, with 19 bases between them. This CDR3 has 15 residues. The CDR3 sequence: CASSSNMPTEPEQYF. As DNA, the CDR3 is TGCGCCAGCAGCTCCAACATGCCGACAGAACCCGAGCAGTACTTC.

The CDR3 DNA sequence: TGCGCCAGCAGCCAAGATTTATCCGGACAGGGGGCCTCTGGTGAGCAGTTCTTC. Translating gives CASSQDLSGQGASGEQFF. The gene calls are TRBV4-1 and TRBJ2-1; 11 nucleotides match TRBD1. Germline V gene data show CDR1 as MGHRA and CDR2 as YSYEKL. Trimming took 0 bases from V and 9 from J; bases not matched to a gene: 13. The CDR3 totals 18 residues.

V and J are TRBV10-3 and TRBJ2-3; D could derive from TRBD1 or TRBD2 (6 bases each). The V and J ends lost 7 bases and 5 bases respectively, with 13 bases between them. CDR3 length equals 13 residues. Per the germline V gene, CDR1 is ENHRY and CDR2 is SYGVKD. The CDR3, as DNA: TGTGCCATCAAAGGGGGGTCGGGAGATACGCAGTATTTT. Its protein is CAIKGGSGDTQYF.

This clonotype was seen only a few times. V and J are TRBV19 and TRBJ2-2; TRBD2 matches 12 bases. The CDR3 sequence is 16 residues long. The V segment lost 2 bases and the J segment 7 bases; nucleotides outside the gene matches: 5. Germline-derived CDR1 and CDR2 are LNHDA and SQIVND (reference sequence). CDR3: CASSITSGRLGGELFF. The CDR3, as DNA: TGTGCCAGTAGTATAACTAGCGGGAGGCTCGGCGGGGAGCTGTTTTTT.

Many counts were recorded for this clonotype. The chain has TRBV6-1 and TRBJ2-2, with TRBD1 identical over 7 bases. The CDR3 is 16 amino acids. Germline trimming cut 5 bases from V and 0 bases from J; bases unmatched to any gene: 6. Germline loops: CDR1 MNHNS, CDR2 SASEGT. The CDR3 loop is CASSLLGGANTGELFF. The CDR3 region has the DNA TGTGCCAGCAGTTTACTAGGGGGCGCGAACACCGGGGAGCTGTTTTTT.

This clonotype was picked up many times. V and J are TRBV19 and TRBJ1-5; D call uncertain. V was shortened by 4 bases and J by 6 bases, with 10 bases between the two germline ends. This CDR3 has 13 residues. CDR1 and CDR2 (germline): LNHDA, SQIVND (reference sequence). The CDR3 sequence is CASSTPRVQPQHF. The CDR3 bases are TGTGCCAGTAGTACCCCCCGGGTTCAGCCCCAGCATTTT.

This clonotype was picked up a small number of times. V and J are TRBV21-1 and TRBJ1-4; TRBD1 reflects the table's D call only, with no check against the DNA. TRBV21-1 is noted as a pseudogene. The CDR3 totals 16 residues. CDR3 nucleotides: TGTGCCAGCGCCAACGCCACGGGGCCGGGAGATGAAAAACTGTTTTTT. This translates into CASANATGPGDEKLFF.

This sequence joins TRBV9 and TRBJ2-1, with 10 bases identical to TRBD1. The trim removed 0 bases at V and 4 bases at J, leaving 7 bases unmatched. The CDR3 spans 17 residues. CDR1 and CDR2 from the germline V gene are SGDLS and YYNGEE. CDR3 amino acids: CASSVAGTGDVYNEQFF. CDR3 nucleotides: TGTGCCAGCAGCGTAGCCGGGACAGGGGACGTATACAATGAGCAGTTCTTC.

This clonotype was seen more than once but under ten times. The chain carries TRBV10-3 and TRBJ1-5; possibly TRBD1 for D (5 bases). CDR3 length: 16 residues. Germline V lookup: CDR1 ENHRY, CDR2 SYGVKD. Deletions cut 0 bases from V and 1 base from J, with 10 bases between. The CDR3 spells CAISESRQGSNQPQHF. CDR3 coding DNA: TGTGCCATCAGTGAGTCGAGGCAGGGCAGCAATCAGCCCCAGCATTTT.

This clonotype has a handful of counts. CDR3 residues: CASSGNPGRGPTNYGYTF. In nucleotides, the CDR3 is TGCGCCAGCAGCGGAAATCCGGGCAGGGGACCTACTAACTATGGCTACACCTTC. The V call is TRBV5-1, the J call TRBJ1-2; D is possibly TRBD1 (6 bases). With 4 bases removed from V and 0 bases from J, the gap between germline ends came to 22 bases. Germline V gene lookup returns CDR1 SGHRS and CDR2 YFSETQ. CDR3 size: 18 residues.

This clonotype was detected only a few times. The V call is TRBV15, the J call TRBJ1-1; D is unresolved. The V and J ends lost 0 bases and 3 bases respectively, with 8 bases between them. The CDR3 totals 14 residues. CDR1 and CDR2 (germline): LNHNV, YYDKDF (reference sequence). This chain's CDR3 is CATSRDWQDTEAFF. CDR3 coding DNA: TGTGCCACCAGCAGAGATTGGCAGGACACTGAAGCTTTCTTT.

This clonotype was picked up many times. One end of the junction is discordant with germline, which a read error may explain. The V gene is TRBV7-3, the J gene TRBJ2-3, with D unresolved. This CDR3 comprises 11 residues. Germline values: CDR1 SGHTA, CDR2 FQGTGA. The CDR3 nucleotides are TGTGCCAGCGGCTTATTAGATACGCAGTATTTT. It codes for CASGLLDTQYF.